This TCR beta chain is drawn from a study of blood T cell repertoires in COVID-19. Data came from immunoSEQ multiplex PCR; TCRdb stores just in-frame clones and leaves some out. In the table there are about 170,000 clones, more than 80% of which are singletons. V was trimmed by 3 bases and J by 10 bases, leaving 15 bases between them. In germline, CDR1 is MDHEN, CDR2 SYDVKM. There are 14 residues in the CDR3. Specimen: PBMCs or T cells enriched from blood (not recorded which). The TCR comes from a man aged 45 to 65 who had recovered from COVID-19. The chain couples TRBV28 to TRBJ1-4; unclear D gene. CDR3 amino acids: CASSFRGRFGKLFF. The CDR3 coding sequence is TGTGCCAGCAGTTTCAGAGGGAGGTTCGGAAAACTGTTTTTT.